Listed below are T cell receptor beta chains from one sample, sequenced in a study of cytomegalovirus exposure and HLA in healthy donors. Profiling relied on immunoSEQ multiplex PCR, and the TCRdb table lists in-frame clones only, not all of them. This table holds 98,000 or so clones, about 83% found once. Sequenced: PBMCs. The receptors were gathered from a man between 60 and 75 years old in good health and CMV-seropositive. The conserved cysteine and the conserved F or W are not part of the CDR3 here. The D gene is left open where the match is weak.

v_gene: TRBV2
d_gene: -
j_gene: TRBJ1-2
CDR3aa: ASRDSSYGYT

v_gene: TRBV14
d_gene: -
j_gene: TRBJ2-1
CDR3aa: ASSQDTVSNEQF

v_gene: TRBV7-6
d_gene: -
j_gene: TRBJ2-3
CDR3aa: ASSLGRGLLSTDTQY

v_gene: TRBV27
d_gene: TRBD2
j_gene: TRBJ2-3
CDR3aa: ASSPGHTGGTDTQY

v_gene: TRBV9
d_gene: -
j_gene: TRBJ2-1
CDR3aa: ASSPRQGGQF

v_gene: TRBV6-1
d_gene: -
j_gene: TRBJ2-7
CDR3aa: ASSDGGGIEQY

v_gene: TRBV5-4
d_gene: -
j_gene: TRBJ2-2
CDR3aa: ASSLGAGLNTGELF

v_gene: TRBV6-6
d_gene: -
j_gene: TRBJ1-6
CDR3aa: ASSYSDRGDSPLH

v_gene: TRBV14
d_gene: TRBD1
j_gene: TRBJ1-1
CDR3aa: ASSLRTGLNTEAF

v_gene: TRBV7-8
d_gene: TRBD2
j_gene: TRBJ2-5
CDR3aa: ASSLASGGGTQY

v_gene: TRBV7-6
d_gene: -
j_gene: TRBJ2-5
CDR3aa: ASLGRPGETQY

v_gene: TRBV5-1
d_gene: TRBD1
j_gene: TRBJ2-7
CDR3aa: ASSSSRTGIYEQY

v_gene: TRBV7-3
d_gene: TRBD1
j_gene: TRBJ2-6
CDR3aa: ASSGTASGANVLT

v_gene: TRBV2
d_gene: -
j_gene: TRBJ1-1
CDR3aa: ASRDISNTEAF

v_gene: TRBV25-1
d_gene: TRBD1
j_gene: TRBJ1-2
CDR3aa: ASSGGLQGGGYGYT

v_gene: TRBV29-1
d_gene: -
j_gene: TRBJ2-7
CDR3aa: SATTGLATYEQY

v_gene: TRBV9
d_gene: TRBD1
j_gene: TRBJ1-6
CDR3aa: ASSAGQGANSPLH

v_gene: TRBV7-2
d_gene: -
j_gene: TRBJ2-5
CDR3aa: ASSLGGLGETQY

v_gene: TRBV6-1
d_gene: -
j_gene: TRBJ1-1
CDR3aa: ASDLQGDYGGAF

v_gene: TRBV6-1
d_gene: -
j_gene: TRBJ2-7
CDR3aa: ASMPVPYEQY